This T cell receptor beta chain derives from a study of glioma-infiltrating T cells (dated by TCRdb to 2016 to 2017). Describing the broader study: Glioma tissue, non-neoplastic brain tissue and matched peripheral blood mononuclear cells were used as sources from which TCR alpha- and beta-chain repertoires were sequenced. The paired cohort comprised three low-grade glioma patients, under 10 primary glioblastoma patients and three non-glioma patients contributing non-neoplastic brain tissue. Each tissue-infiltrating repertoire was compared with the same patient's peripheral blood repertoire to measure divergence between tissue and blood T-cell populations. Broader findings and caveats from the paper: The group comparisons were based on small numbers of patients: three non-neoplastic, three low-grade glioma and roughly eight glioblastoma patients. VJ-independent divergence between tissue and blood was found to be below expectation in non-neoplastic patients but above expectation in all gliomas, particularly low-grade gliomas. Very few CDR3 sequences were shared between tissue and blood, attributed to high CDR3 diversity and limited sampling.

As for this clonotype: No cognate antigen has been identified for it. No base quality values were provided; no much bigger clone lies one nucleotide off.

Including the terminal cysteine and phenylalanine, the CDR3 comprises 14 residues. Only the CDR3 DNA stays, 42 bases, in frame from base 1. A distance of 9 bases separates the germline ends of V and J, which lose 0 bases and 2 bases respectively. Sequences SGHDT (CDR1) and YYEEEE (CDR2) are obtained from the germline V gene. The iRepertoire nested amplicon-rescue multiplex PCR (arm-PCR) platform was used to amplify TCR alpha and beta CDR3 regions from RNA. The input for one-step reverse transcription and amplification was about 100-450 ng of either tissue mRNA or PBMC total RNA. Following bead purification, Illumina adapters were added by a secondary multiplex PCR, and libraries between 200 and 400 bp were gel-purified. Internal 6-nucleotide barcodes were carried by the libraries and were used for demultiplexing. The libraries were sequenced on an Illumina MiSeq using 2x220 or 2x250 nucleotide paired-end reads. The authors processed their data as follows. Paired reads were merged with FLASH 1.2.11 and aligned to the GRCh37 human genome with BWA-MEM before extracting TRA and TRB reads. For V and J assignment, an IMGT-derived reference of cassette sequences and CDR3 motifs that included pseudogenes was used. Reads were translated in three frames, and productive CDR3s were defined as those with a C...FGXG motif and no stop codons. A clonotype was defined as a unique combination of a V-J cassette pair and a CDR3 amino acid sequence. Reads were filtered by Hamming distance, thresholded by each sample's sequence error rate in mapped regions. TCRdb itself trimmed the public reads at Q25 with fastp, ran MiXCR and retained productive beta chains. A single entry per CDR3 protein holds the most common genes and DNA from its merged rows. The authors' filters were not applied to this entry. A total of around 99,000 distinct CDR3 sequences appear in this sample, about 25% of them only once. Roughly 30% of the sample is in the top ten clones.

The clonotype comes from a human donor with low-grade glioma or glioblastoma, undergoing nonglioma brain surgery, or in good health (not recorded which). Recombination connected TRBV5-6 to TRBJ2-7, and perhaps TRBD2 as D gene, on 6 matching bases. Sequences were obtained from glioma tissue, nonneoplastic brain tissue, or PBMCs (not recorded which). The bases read TGTGCCAGCAGCTTGGGGGGACTCACCTACGAGCAGTACTTC. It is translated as CASSLGGLTYEQYF.